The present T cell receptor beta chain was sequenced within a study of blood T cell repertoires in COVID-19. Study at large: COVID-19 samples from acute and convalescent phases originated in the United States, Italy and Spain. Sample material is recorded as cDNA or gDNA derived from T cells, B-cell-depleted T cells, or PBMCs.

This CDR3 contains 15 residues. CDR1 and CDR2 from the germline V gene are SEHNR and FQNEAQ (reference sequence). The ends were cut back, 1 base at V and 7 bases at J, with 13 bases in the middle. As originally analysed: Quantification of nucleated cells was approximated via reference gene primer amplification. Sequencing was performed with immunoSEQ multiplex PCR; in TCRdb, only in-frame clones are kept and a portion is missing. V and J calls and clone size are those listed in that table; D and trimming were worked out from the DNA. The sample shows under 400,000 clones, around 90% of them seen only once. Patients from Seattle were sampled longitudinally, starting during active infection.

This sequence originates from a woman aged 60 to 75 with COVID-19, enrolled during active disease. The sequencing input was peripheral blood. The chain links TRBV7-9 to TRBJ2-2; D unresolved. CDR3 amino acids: CASSLGSSSRGELFF. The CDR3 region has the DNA TGTGCCAGCAGCTTAGGATCGTCGAGCCGCGGGGAGCTGTTTTTT.